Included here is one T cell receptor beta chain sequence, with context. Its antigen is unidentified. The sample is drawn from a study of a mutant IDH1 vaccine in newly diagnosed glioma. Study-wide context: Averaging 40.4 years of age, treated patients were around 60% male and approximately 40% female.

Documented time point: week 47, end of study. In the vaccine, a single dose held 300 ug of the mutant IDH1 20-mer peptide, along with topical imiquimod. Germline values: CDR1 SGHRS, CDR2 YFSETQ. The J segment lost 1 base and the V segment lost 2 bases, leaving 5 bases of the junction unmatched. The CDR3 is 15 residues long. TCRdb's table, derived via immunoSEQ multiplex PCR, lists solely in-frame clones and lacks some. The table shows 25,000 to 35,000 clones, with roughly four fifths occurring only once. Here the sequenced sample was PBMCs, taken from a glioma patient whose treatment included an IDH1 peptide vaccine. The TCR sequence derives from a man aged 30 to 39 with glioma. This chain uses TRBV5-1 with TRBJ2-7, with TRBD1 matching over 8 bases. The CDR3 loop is CASSFGQGPSYEQYF. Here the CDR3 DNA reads TGCGCCAGCAGCTTTGGACAGGGCCCATCCTACGAGCAGTACTTC.